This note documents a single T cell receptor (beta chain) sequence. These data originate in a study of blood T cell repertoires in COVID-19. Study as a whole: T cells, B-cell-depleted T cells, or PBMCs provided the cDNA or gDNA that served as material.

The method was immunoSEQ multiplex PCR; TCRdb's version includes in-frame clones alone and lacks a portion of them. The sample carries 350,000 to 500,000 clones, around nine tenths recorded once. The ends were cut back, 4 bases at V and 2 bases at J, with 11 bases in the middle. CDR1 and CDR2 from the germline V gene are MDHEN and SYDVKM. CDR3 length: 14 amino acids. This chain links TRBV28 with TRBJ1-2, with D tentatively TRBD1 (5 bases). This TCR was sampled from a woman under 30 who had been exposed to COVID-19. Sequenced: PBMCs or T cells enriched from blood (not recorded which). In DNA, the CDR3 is TGTGCCAGCAGTTCTTGGGGGGACAACTATGGCTACACCTTC. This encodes CASSSWGDNYGYTF.